Listed below are T cell receptor beta chains from one sample, sequenced in a study of T-cell memory formation after mild COVID-19. One entry per CDR3 protein results from TCRdb running MiXCR on the 5' RACE reads. The sample contains roughly 29,000 distinct CDR3 sequences, 9.5% to 15% of which appear only once. Sequencing was carried out using PBMCs or a T cell subset sorted from them (not recorded which). Receptor source: an adult woman who had mild COVID-19 (a few samples of this study predate the infection). Cell type and time point are not known. Both conserved end residues are part of each CDR3. D genes are given only for firm matches. Clone size is shown for a subset of rows, as once, few, many or a class of expanded clone.

clone_size	v_call	d_call	j_call	cdr3_aa
many	TRBV20-1	TRBD2	TRBJ2-2	CSARGSSGGAGTGELFF
many	TRBV9	TRBD2	TRBJ2-5	CASSVGTTLETQYF
many	TRBV29-1	TRBD1	TRBJ1-2	CSTEQGTYGYTF
many	TRBV9	.	TRBJ2-3	CASSPRQASSTDTQYF
few	TRBV4-2	.	TRBJ2-3	CASSQDVRGRSTDTQYF
many	TRBV7-6	TRBD2	TRBJ2-7	CASSLGLAGGQSNLYEQYF
many	TRBV18	.	TRBJ2-5	CASSRLRGQETQYF
many	TRBV20-1	.	TRBJ1-3	CSARQGSGNTIYF
.	TRBV5-8	.	TRBJ1-5	CASSSRGEWPQHF
many	TRBV6-2/TRBV6-3	TRBD1	TRBJ2-7	CASSITGGPYEQYF
once	TRBV23-1	TRBD1	TRBJ2-1	CASSDRDRGVNEQFF
many	TRBV5-5	TRBD1	TRBJ2-2	CASSLEWGTGVTGELFF
many	TRBV7-9	.	TRBJ1-2	CASSLADRKRNYGYTF
many	TRBV5-1	.	TRBJ2-7	CASSLEAYEQYF
many	TRBV4-3	.	TRBJ2-3	CASSPAPLGAQPDTQYF
many	TRBV7-9	TRBD2	TRBJ2-3	CASSLGETGGRTDTQYF
many	TRBV14	.	TRBJ1-2	CASSPRGTASTDGYTF
many	TRBV12-3/TRBV12-4	TRBD1	TRBJ1-4	CASRSGQAAREKLFF
.	TRBV7-8	TRBD2	TRBJ2-1	CASSLGAGGSYEQFF